One sample yielded the 6 T cell receptor beta chains listed below, sequenced in a study of yellow fever vaccine responses in identical twins. TCRdb redid the calling of the RT-PCR reads with MiXCR, one entry per CDR3 protein. The sample yields about 13,000 distinct CDR3 sequences, 80% to 90% seen once. The sample here was T cells from blood (PBMCs), unsorted or a sorted subset (not recorded which), taken before or after yellow fever vaccination (not recorded which). These TCRs come from a woman aged 18-35 years who received the yellow fever vaccine.

This clonotype showed up just once. The rearrangement joins TRBV19 to TRBJ2-1; tentative D call: TRBD1 (5 bases). The CDR3 is 15 residues long. Germline V CDR1 and CDR2: LNHDA, SQIVND (reference sequence). Deletions cut 6 bases from V and 2 bases from J, with 14 bases between. The DNA of the CDR3 is TGTGCCAGTAGCTACATAGGGGCCGCCTACAATGAGCAGTTCTTC. Its protein product is CASSYIGAAYNEQFF.

The gene calls are TRBV29-1 and TRBJ2-7; tentatively, D is TRBD1 or TRBD2 (5 bases each). Trimming pared 6 bases from V and 2 bases from J, leaving 11 bases between. Germline-derived CDR1 and CDR2 are SQVTM and ANQGSEA. The CDR3 length is 12 residues. CDR3 DNA: TGCAGCGTGGGACCGGGCCCCTACGAGCAGTACTTC. This codes for CSVGPGPYEQYF.

This chain uses TRBV10-2 with TRBJ2-5, with D hard to call. Germline V gene sequence: CDR1 WSHSY, CDR2 SAAADI. This CDR3 has 11 amino acids. V was pared by 7 bases and J by 3 bases, with 6 bases between. This chain's CDR3 is CASMFKETQYF. The CDR3 coding sequence is TGCGCCAGCATGTTCAAAGAGACCCAGTACTTC.

The chain joins TRBV4-3 to TRBJ2-3; unclear D gene. CDR1 and CDR2 from the germline V gene are LGHNA and YSLEER. The CDR3 covers 15 residues. V was cut by 0 bases and J by 2 bases, with 9 bases left in between. In DNA form, the CDR3 reads TGCGCCAGCAGCCAAGATCCTACGAACACAGATACGCAGTATTTT. Its protein product is CASSQDPTNTDTQYF.

The rearrangement joins TRBV28 to TRBJ2-7; weak D call: TRBD1 (5 bases). The CDR3 totals 12 residues. The V gene's germline CDR1 is MDHEN and CDR2 SYDVKM. Trimming took 4 bases from V and 2 from J, leaving 6 bases between them. The CDR3 DNA sequence: TGTGCCAGCAGTTCCAGGGCCTACGAGCAGTACTTC. Translation: CASSSRAYEQYF.

The V gene is TRBV18, the J gene TRBJ2-7, with TRBD1 matching 8 bases. Losses at the gene ends were 3 bases for V and 2 bases for J; bases not matched to a gene: 9. From germline, CDR1 is KGHSH and CDR2 LQKENI. CDR3 length: 16 amino acids. The CDR3 loop reads CASSPSGQGMTYEQYF. The CDR3 nucleotides are TGTGCCAGCTCACCTTCCGGACAGGGTATGACCTACGAGCAGTACTTC.